The 8 T cell receptor beta chains below come from one sample, sequenced in a study of technical replicates of blood from a handful of donors. TCRdb keeps only in-frame clones here, not all; method: immunoSEQ multiplex PCR. The top ten clones hold approximately 0.2% of a sample with 100,000 or so clones, over 95% of them seen once. The specimen was T cells isolated from PBMCs. The source of these receptors is a human donor in good health.

The chain combines TRBV27 with TRBJ2-7; maybe TRBD1 (6 bases). The CDR3 sequence is 14 residues long. V was pared by 3 bases and J by 4 bases, with 13 bases between. Germline CDR1 MNHEY, CDR2 SMNVEV (reference sequence). CDR3 region: CASSFDRSGYEQYF. For the CDR3, the DNA is TGTGCCAGCAGTTTCGACAGGTCCGGATACGAGCAGTACTTC.

The chain links TRBV5-1 to TRBJ1-1; 7 bases line up with TRBD1. The CDR3 consists of 14 residues. V was pared by 4 bases and J by 1 base, with 4 bases of the junction left unmatched. CDR1 is SGHRS and CDR2 is YFSETQ in the germline V gene. The CDR3 protein is CASSMGQSNTEAFF. In DNA form, the CDR3 reads TGCGCCAGCAGCATGGGACAGTCGAACACTGAAGCTTTCTTT.

V and J are TRBV12-5 and TRBJ2-7, with 7 bases aligning to TRBD1. Germline CDR1 is LGHNT and CDR2 is FRNRAP. The CDR3 spans 15 residues. Unmatched junction bases numbered 12, after V lost 7 bases and J lost 3 bases. DNA for the CDR3: TGTGCTAGTGAAAAGAGGGGGCCCACGGGCTACGAGCAGTACTTC. Protein sequence: CASEKRGPTGYEQYF.

The chain has TRBV5-4 and TRBJ1-1, with D uncertain. Trimming removed 4 bases from V and 3 bases from J, with 16 bases in between. This CDR3 spans 15 amino acids. The germline CDR1 and CDR2 sequences are SGHNT and YYREEE (reference sequence). The CDR3 is CASSHPVGEYTEAFF. The CDR3 bases are TGTGCCAGCAGCCACCCGGTCGGGGAATACACTGAAGCTTTCTTT.

This CDR3 reads CAWSPGTGIVNEQFF. The CDR3 DNA reads as TGTGCCTGGAGCCCCGGGACAGGGATAGTCAATGAGCAGTTCTTC. The V call is TRBV30, the J call TRBJ2-1, with 9 bases identical to TRBD1. Germline V gene sequence: CDR1 GTSNPN, CDR2 SVGIG (reference sequence). The CDR3 is made up of 15 amino acids. The J segment lost 6 bases and the V segment lost 3 bases, leaving 9 bases of the junction unmatched.

The V and J genes are TRBV29-1 and TRBJ2-7; TRBD1 agrees at 9 bases. V was pared by 7 bases and J by 2 bases, with 6 bases of the junction left unmatched. The CDR3 is made up of 13 amino acids. Germline-derived CDR1 and CDR2 are SQVTM and ANQGSEA. The CDR3 here is CSAAGTGTYEQYF. Written as DNA, the CDR3 is TGCAGCGCAGCCGGGACAGGGACCTACGAGCAGTACTTC.

This chain connects TRBV10-3 to TRBJ2-1; TRBD2 matches at 10 bases. The J segment lost 8 bases and the V segment lost 3 bases, leaving 10 bases of the junction unmatched. In germline, CDR1 is ENHRY, CDR2 SYGVKD. CDR3 length: 16 residues. CDR3 sequence reads: CAISDWGGLASDEQFF. The CDR3 nucleotides are TGTGCCATCAGTGATTGGGGGGGACTAGCGTCGGATGAGCAGTTCTTC.

V is TRBV5-1 and J is TRBJ1-2; D is perhaps TRBD1 (6 bases). V shed 4 bases and J shed 3 bases, with 16 bases lying between them. The CDR3 has 15 residues. CDR1 is SGHRS, CDR2 YFSETQ, per germline. The CDR3 sequence: CASSTDSQGHYGYTF. The CDR3 DNA sequence: TGCGCCAGCAGCACGGACAGCCAAGGGCACTATGGCTACACCTTC.